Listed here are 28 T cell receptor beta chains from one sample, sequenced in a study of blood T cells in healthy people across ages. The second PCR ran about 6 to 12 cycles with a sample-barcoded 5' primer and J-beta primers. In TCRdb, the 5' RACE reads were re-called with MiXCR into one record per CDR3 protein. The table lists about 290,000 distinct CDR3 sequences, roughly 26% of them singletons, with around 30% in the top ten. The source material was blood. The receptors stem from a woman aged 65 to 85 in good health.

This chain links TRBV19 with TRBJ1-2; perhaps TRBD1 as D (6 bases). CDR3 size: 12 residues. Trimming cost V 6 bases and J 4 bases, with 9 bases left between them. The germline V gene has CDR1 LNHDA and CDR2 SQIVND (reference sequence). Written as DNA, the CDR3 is TGTGCCAGTAGAGGACAGCTCTATGGCTACACCTTC. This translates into CASRGQLYGYTF.

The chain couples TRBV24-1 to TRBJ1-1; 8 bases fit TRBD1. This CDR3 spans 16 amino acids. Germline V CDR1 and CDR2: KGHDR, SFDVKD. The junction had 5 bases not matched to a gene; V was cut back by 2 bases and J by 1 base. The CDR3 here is CATSDSRTGTNTEAFF. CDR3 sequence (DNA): TGTGCCACCAGTGATTCTAGGACAGGGACGAACACTGAAGCTTTCTTT.

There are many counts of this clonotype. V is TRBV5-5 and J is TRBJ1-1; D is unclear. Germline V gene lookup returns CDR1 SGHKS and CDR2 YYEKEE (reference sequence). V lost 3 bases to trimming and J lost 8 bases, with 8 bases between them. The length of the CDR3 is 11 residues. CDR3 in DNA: TGTGCCAGCAGCTATCAGACAGAAGCTTTCTTT. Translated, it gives CASSYQTEAFF.

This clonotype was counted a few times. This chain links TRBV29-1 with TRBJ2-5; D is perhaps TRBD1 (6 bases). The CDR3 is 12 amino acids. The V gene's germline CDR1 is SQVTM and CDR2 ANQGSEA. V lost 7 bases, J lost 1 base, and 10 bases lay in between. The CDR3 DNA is TGCAGCGCAACAGGGTTCCAAGAGACCCAGTACTTC. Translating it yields CSATGFQETQYF.

CDR3 DNA sequence: TGCAGTGCTAATGGACTAGCGGGAGCTGAAGAGACCCAGTACTTC. Translation gives CSANGLAGAEETQYF. The chain recombines TRBV20-1 with TRBJ2-5, with 13 positions matching TRBD2. With V trimmed by 4 bases and J by 3 bases, 5 bases remained unmatched. CDR3 size: 15 residues. Per germline, CDR1 DFQATT and CDR2 SNEGSKA (reference sequence).

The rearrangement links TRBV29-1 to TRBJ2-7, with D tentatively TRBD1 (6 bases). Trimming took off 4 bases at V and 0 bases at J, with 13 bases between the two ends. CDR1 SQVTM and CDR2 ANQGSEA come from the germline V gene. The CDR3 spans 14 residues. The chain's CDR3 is CSVVDSPSSYEQYF. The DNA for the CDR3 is TGCAGCGTTGTGGACAGTCCGAGCTCCTACGAGCAGTACTTC.

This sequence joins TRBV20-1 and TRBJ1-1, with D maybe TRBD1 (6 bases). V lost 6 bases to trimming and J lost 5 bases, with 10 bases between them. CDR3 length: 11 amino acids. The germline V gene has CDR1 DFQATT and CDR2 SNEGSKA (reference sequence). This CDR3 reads CSAQGYTEAFF. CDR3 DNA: TGCAGTGCCCAGGGGTATACTGAAGCTTTCTTT.

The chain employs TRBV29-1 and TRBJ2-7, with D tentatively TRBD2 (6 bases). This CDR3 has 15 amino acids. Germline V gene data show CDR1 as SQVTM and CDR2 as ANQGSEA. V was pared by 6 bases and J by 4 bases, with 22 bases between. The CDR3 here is CSVGTMGGLGYEQYF. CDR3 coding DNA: TGCAGCGTCGGTACCATGGGGGGATTGGGATACGAGCAGTACTTC.

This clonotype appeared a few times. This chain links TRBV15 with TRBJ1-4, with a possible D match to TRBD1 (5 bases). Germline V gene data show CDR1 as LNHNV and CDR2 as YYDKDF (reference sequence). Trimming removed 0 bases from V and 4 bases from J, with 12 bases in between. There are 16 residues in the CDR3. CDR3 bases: TGTGCCACCAGCAGAGATGGGCAGGGCTTTAATGAAAAACTGTTTTTT. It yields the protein CATSRDGQGFNEKLFF.

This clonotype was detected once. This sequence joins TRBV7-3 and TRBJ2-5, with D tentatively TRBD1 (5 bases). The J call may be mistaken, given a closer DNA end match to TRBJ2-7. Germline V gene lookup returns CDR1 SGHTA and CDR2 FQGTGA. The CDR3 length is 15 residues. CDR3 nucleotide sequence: TGTGCCAGCAGCTCAAACCAGGGTGTCGCCTACGAGCAGTACTTC. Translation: CASSSNQGVAYEQYF.

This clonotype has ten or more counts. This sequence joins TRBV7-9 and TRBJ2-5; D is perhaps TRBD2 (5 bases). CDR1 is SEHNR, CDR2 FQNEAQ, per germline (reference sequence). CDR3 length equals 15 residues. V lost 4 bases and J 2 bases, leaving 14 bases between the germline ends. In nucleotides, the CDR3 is TGTGCCAGCAGCTACCGCGGGCGCGGTCAAGAGACCCAGTACTTC. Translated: CASSYRGRGQETQYF.

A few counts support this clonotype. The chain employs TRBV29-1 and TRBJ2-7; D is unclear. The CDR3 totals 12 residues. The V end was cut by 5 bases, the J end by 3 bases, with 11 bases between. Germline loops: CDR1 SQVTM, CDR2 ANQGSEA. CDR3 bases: TGCAGCGTTTCAGCCTCGAACTACGAGCAGTACTTC. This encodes CSVSASNYEQYF.

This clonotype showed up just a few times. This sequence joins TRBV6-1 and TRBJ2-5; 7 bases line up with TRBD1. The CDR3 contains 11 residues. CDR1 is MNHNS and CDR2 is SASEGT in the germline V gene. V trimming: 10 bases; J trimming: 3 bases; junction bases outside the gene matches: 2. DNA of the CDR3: TGTGCCACGGGACAGAAAGAGACCCAGTACTTC. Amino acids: CATGQKETQYF.

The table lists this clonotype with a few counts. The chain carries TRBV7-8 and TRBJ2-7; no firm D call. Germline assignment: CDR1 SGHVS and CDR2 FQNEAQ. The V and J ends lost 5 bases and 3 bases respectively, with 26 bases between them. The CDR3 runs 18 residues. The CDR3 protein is CASSKIKANEVINYEQYF. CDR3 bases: TGTGCCAGCAGCAAGATTAAAGCGAACGAGGTGATCAACTACGAGCAGTACTTC.

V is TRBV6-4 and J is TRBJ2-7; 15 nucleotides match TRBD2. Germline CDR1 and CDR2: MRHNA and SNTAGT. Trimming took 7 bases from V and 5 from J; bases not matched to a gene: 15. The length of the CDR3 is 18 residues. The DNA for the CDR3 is TGTGCCAGCAACCGTCTGGGGGGACTAGCGGGAGGAGACCACGAGCAGTACTTC. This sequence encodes CASNRLGGLAGGDHEQYF.

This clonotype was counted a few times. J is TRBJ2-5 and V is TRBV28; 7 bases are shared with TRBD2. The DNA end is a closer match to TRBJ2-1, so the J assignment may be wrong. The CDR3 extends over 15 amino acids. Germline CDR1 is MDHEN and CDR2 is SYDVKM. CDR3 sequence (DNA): TGTGCCAGCTTATTGTTATTGGGGGGGTCCAATGAGCAGTTCTTC. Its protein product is CASLLLLGGSNEQFF.

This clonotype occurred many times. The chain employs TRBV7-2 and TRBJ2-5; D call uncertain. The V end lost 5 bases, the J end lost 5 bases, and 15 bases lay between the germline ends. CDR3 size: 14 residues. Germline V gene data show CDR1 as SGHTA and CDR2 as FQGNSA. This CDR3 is CASSPPGSVETQYF. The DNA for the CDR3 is TGTGCCAGCAGCCCACCAGGTTCAGTGGAGACCCAGTACTTC.

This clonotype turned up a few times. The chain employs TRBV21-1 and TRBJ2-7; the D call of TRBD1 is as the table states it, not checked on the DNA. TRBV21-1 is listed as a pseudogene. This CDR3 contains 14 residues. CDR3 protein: CASSRESTGVEQYF. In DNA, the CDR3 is TGTGCCAGCAGCAGGGAATCTACAGGGGTAGAGCAGTACTTC.

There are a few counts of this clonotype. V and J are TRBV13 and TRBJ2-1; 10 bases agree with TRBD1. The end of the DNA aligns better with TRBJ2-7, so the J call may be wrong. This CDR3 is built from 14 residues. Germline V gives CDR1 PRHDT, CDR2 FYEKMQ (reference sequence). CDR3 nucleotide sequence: TGTGCCAGCAGCGGCCGGGACAGGGGTTACGAGCAGTACTTC. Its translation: CASSGRDRGYEQYF.

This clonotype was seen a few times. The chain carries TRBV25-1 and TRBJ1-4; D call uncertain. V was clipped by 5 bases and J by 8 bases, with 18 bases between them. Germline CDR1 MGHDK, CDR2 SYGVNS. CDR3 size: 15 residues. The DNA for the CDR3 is TGTGCCAGCAGTAAGCGGAGTATCAGTGCGGAAAAACTGTTTTTT. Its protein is CASSKRSISAEKLFF.

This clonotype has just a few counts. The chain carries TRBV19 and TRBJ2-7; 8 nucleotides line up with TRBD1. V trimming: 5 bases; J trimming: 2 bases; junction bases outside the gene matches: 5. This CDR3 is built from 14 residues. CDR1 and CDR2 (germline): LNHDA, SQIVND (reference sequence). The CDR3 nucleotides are TGTGCCAGTAGTCCCGGACAGGGACCCTACGAGCAGTACTTC. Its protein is CASSPGQGPYEQYF. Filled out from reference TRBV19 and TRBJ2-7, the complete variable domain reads DGGITQSPKYLFRKEGQNVTLSCEQNLNHDAMYWYRQDPGQGLRLIYYSQIVNDFQKGDIAEGYSVSREKKESFPLTVTSAQKNPTAFYLCASSPGQGPYEQYFGPGTRLTVT.

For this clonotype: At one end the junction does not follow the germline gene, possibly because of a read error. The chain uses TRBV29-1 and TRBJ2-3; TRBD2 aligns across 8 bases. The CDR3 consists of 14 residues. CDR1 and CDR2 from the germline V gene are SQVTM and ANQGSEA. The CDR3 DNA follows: TGCAGCGTGGAAGCGGGAGAAAGTACAGATACGCAGTATTTT. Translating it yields CSVEAGESTDTQYF.

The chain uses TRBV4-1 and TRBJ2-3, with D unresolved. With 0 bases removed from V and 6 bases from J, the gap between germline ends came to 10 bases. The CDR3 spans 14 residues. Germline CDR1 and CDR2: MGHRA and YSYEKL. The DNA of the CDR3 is TGCGCCAGCAGCCAAGATGAGAATCGGGATACGCAGTATTTT. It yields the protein CASSQDENRDTQYF.

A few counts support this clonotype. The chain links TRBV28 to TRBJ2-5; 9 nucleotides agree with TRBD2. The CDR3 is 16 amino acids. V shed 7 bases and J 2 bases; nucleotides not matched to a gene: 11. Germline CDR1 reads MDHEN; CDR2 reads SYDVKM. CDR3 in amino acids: CASTSPVSGSQETQYF. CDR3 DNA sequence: TGTGCCAGCACCTCCCCGGTTAGCGGGAGTCAAGAGACCCAGTACTTC.

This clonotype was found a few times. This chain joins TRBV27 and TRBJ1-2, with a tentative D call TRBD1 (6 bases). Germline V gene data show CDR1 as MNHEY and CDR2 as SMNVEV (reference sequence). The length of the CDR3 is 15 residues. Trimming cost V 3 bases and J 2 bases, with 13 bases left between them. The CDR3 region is CASSFGRGQNYGYTF. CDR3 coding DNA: TGTGCCAGCAGTTTCGGCAGGGGCCAGAACTATGGCTACACCTTC.

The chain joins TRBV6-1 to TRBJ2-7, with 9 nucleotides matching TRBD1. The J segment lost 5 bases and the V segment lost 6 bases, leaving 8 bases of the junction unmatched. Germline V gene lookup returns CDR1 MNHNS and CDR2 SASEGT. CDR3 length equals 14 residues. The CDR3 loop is CASSTGQGHNEQYF. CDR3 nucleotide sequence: TGTGCCAGCAGCACGGGACAGGGTCACAACGAGCAGTACTTC.

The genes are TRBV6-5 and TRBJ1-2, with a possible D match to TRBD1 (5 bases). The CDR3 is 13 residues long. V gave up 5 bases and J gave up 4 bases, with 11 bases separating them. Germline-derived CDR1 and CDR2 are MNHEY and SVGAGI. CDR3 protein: CASSPDRLYGYTF. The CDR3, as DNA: TGTGCCAGCAGTCCTGACAGACTCTATGGCTACACCTTC.

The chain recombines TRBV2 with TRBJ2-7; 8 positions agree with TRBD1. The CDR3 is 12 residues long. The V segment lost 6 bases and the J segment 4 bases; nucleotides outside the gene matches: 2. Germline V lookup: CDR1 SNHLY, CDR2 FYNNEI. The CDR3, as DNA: TGTGCCAGCAGCGGGACAGGATACGAGCAGTACTTC. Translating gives CASSGTGYEQYF.